The clone carrying this T cell receptor beta chain was recorded a few times. Clones were sequenced by immunoSEQ multiplex PCR, and TCRdb holds only the in-frame ones, with some missing. The table includes approximately 660,000 clones, more than 75% detected once. The source of the sample is a study of shared T cell receptors in the human thymus. The germline CDR1 and CDR2 sequences are MNHEY and SVGAGI. V was pared by 5 bases and J by 6 bases, with 16 bases between. The CDR3 contains 15 residues. This sample was also put to use in a study of human thymus T cells. That source notes: Corrective cardiac operations yielded the resected thymus tissue. Thymic and blood repertoires appeared to show biased V and J gene usage.

This receptor was identified in a boy under two years old with a congenital heart defect. The sequencing input was thymocytes. V and J are TRBV6-5 and TRBJ2-2; TRBD1 might be the D (6 bases). The CDR3 sequence is CASSPDRPAAGELFF. The CDR3 DNA reads as TGTGCCAGCAGTCCCGACAGGCCAGCGGCCGGGGAGCTGTTTTTT.